The rows below give T cell receptor beta chains drawn from one sample of a study of OX40 agonist ivuxolimab in advanced cancers. Repertoires were generated with immunoSEQ multiplex PCR, while TCRdb's copy carries only in-frame clones and drops some. The sample has tens of thousands of clones; approximately 78% are singletons. The sample consisted of CD4+ or CD8+ T cells sorted from blood, taken in a trial of the OX40 agonist ivuxolimab. These receptors all stem from an adult with an advanced solid tumor such as melanoma, head and neck, liver or kidney cancer. The CDR3 runs from the conserved cysteine through the conserved F or W. Fields, in order: J gene, V gene, CDR3 protein.

TRBJ2-1,TRBV5-1,CASSYTSGGIFYNEQFF
TRBJ2-1,TRBV5-1,CATRLAGGNEQFF
TRBJ2-7,TRBV28,CASSLVYEQYF
TRBJ1-2,TRBV7-8,CASSRTGTYGYTF
TRBJ2-3,TRBV29-1,CSVGAGGRTDTQYF
TRBJ2-2,TRBV5-1,CASSLMPVENTGELFF
TRBJ1-5,TRBV19,CASSTGTGAGGGYQPQHF
TRBJ2-1,TRBV6-6,CASSYLDRLRYNEQFF
TRBJ1-1,TRBV4-1,CASSQDRGQGVAEAFF
TRBJ2-7,TRBV28,CASSSQVPEQYF
TRBJ1-2,TRBV25-1,CASSVSGDYGYTF
TRBJ1-2,TRBV5-4,CASNPAGGQNQRGGYTF
TRBJ2-1,TRBV5-5,CASTEPGGKYNEQFF
TRBJ2-5,TRBV6-5,CASSAWETQYF
TRBJ1-3,TRBV6-5,CASRPGPGNTIYF
TRBJ2-5,TRBV18,CASSPPVQTETQYF
TRBJ2-7,TRBV7-2,CASQRARDRGTYEQYF
TRBJ2-4,TRBV6-1,CASSDTRGGWNIQYF
TRBJ2-5,TRBV5-8,CASSLGLAGGLQETQYF
TRBJ2-1,TRBV27,CASSLERGGHEQFF
TRBJ2-2,TRBV10-3,CAIRLADNTGELFF
TRBJ2-2,TRBV7-2,CASFMGGPATGELFF